One sample yielded the 29 T cell receptor beta chains listed below, sequenced in a study of shared clonotypes between healthy human individuals. Generated by immunoSEQ multiplex PCR, the TCRdb table keeps only in-frame clones and is missing some. This table has a few million clones, 85% to 95% appearing once. Sequenced: naive CD4+ T cells sorted from blood. Subset defined: CD45RA+ positively selected. These receptors were taken from a man younger than 30 in good health.

This clone came up once. The chain uses TRBV6-5 and TRBJ2-7; D call uncertain. The V end was cut by 2 bases, the J end by 5 bases, with 13 bases between. Germline loops: CDR1 MNHEY, CDR2 SVGAGI. The CDR3 length is 14 residues. The DNA of the CDR3 is TGTGCCAGCAGTTACGTGTGGTCCCCCCACGAGCAGTACTTC. Protein product: CASSYVWSPHEQYF.

The rearrangement links TRBV5-1 to TRBJ1-1; a possible D gene is TRBD1 (5 bases). The V gene's germline CDR1 is SGHRS and CDR2 YFSETQ. The CDR3 length is 14 residues. With 0 bases removed from V and 1 base from J, the gap between germline ends came to 7 bases. The CDR3 coding sequence is TGCGCCAGCAGCTTGGGGGACGGGAACACTGAAGCTTTCTTT. This sequence encodes CASSLGDGNTEAFF. Drawing the rest from reference TRBV5-1 and TRBJ1-1, the complete variable domain is KAGVTQTPRYLIKTRGQQVTLSCSPISGHRSVSWYQQTPGQGLQFLFEYFSETQRNKGNFPGRFSGRQFSNSRSEMNVSTLELGDSALYLCASSLGDGNTEAFFGQGTRLTVV.

The chain uses TRBV21-1 and TRBJ1-2. TRBV21-1 is tagged as a pseudogene. CDR3 length equals 14 residues. In DNA, the CDR3 is TGTGCCAGCAGCAAGGGGGTGGGGTCCTATGGCTACACCTTC. It codes for CASSKGVGSYGYTF.

The chain links TRBV13 to TRBJ1-3; D is unclear. V was trimmed by 1 base and J by 4 bases, leaving 8 bases between them. Germline V lookup: CDR1 PRHDT, CDR2 FYEKMQ (reference sequence). The CDR3 spans 14 residues. The CDR3 sequence: CASSLEGMGNTIYF. The CDR3 coding sequence is TGTGCCAGCAGCTTAGAAGGAATGGGAAACACCATATATTTT.

A remark on this clone: Other DNA sequences in this sample translate to the same CDR3. The chain is built from TRBV28 and TRBJ2-7; D is possibly TRBD2 (6 bases). The CDR3 loop spans 13 amino acids. Germline V gives CDR1 MDHEN, CDR2 SYDVKM. Trimming removed 5 bases from V and 2 bases from J, with 10 bases in between. CDR3 nucleotide sequence: TGTGCCAGCAGTCCCCCGGGGGCCTACGAGCAGTACTTC. It translates to CASSPPGAYEQYF.

CDR3 in amino acids: CASSRGGKLVHEQYF. DNA for the CDR3: TGTGCCAGCAGCAGAGGCGGGAAACTGGTCCACGAGCAGTACTTC. The V gene is TRBV6-5, the J gene TRBJ2-7; weak D call: TRBD2 (6 bases). The CDR3 length is 15 residues. V lost 6 bases and J 5 bases, leaving 20 bases between the germline ends. Germline-derived CDR1 and CDR2 are MNHEY and SVGAGI.

The sample holds a few counts of this clone. The genes are TRBV27 and TRBJ1-6; D is unresolved. The V gene's germline CDR1 is MNHEY and CDR2 SMNVEV (reference sequence). The CDR3 runs to 12 residues. V gave up 5 bases and J gave up 12 bases, with 11 bases separating them. CDR3 region: CASSLFPGPLHF. The CDR3 DNA follows: TGTGCCAGCAGTCTATTCCCAGGACCCCTCCACTTT.

V gene TRBV5-1 combines with J gene TRBJ2-1; D perhaps matches TRBD2 (6 bases). Trimming stripped 0 bases from V and 0 bases from J, with 16 bases between. The CDR3 runs 18 residues. CDR1 is SGHRS, CDR2 YFSETQ, per germline. The CDR3 region is CASSLGRAVESSYNEQFF. CDR3 DNA sequence: TGCGCCAGCAGCTTGGGGAGGGCAGTCGAAAGCTCCTACAATGAGCAGTTCTTC.

Of note for this clone: The same CDR3 is also encoded by other DNA sequences in this sample. This rearrangement joins TRBV7-2 to TRBJ2-7, with 8 bases identical to TRBD2. CDR3 size: 15 residues. The V and J ends lost 4 bases and 0 bases, in that order; junction bases with no gene match: 5. Per the germline V gene, CDR1 is SGHTA and CDR2 is FQGNSA. As DNA, the CDR3 is TGTGCCAGCAGCTCCTTAGCGGGGAGCTCCTACGAGCAGTACTTC. Its translation: CASSSLAGSSYEQYF.

The chain recombines TRBV27 with TRBJ1-5, with 8 bases identical to TRBD1. V shed 6 bases, J shed 5 bases, and the junction held 9 bases outside the gene matches. The CDR3 extends over 15 amino acids. Per the germline V gene, CDR1 is MNHEY and CDR2 is SMNVEV (reference sequence). The CDR3 sequence is CASRKTGGGDQPQHF. In nucleotides, the CDR3 is TGTGCCAGCAGGAAAACAGGGGGTGGCGATCAGCCCCAGCATTTT.

Worth noting for this clone: Different DNA sequences within this sample yield the same CDR3. The chain links TRBV30 to TRBJ2-7; D gene unclear. V lost 0 bases and J 2 bases, leaving 8 bases between the germline ends. The CDR3 has 13 residues. Per germline, CDR1 GTSNPN and CDR2 SVGIG (reference sequence). CDR3 coding DNA: TGTGCCTGGAGTGTCGGCCTCACCTACGAGCAGTACTTC. This codes for CAWSVGLTYEQYF.

The rearrangement links TRBV11-2 to TRBJ2-2; D might be TRBD1 (6 bases). The V end lost 5 bases, the J end lost 7 bases, and 11 bases lay between the germline ends. CDR3 length: 13 amino acids. The germline CDR1 and CDR2 sequences are SGHAT and FQNNGV. CDR3 sequence reads: CASSARDNGELFF. CDR3 nucleotides: TGTGCCAGCAGCGCCCGGGACAACGGGGAGCTGTTTTTT.

This clone was detected only once. V usage is TRBV27 and J usage is TRBJ2-5; TRBD1 matches at 7 bases. Germline values: CDR1 MNHEY, CDR2 SMNVEV (reference sequence). The junction had 4 bases not matched to a gene; V was cut back by 0 bases and J by 0 bases. This CDR3 comprises 16 residues. The CDR3 loop reads CASSLSTGKYQETQYF. The CDR3 region has the DNA TGTGCCAGCAGTTTATCGACAGGGAAGTACCAAGAGACCCAGTACTTC.

The chain has TRBV28 and TRBJ1-1; TRBD1 might be the D (5 bases). Germline loops: CDR1 MDHEN, CDR2 SYDVKM. This CDR3 has 14 amino acids. V was shortened by 6 bases and J by 0 bases, with 11 bases between the two germline ends. The CDR3 is CASSYDSLNTEAFF. For the CDR3, the DNA is TGTGCCAGCAGCTACGACAGCCTGAACACTGAAGCTTTCTTT.

This clone showed up just a few times. Distinct nucleotide sequences in the sample also encode this CDR3. This chain links TRBV30 with TRBJ1-5; D may be TRBD1 (5 bases). Trimming removed 1 base from V and 0 bases from J, with 7 bases in between. Germline-derived CDR1 and CDR2 are GTSNPN and SVGIG (reference sequence). The CDR3 length is 14 residues. CDR3 in DNA: TGTGCCTGGAGTGCGGACAATAGCAATCAGCCCCAGCATTTT. Amino acid sequence: CAWSADNSNQPQHF.

This clone was recorded once. The chain carries TRBV6-5 and TRBJ2-7; 11 bases match TRBD2. CDR3 length equals 14 residues. The germline V gene encodes CDR1 MNHEY and CDR2 SVGAGI. V lost 6 bases and J lost 6; bases outside the gene matches: 7. The CDR3: CASRPWTSGREQYF. CDR3 in DNA: TGTGCCAGCAGACCTTGGACTAGCGGGCGCGAGCAGTACTTC.

The chain joins TRBV7-2 to TRBJ2-1; 10 positions match TRBD2. V lost 5 bases, J lost 4 bases, and 5 bases stayed unmatched. CDR1 is SGHTA and CDR2 is FQGNSA in the germline V gene. This CDR3 is built from 15 residues. The CDR3 sequence: CASSASGSEYNEQFF. The CDR3 region has the DNA TGTGCCAGCAGCGCTAGCGGGAGTGAGTACAATGAGCAGTTCTTC.

The rearrangement joins TRBV4-3 to TRBJ2-2, with D tentatively TRBD1 (5 bases). V gave up 2 bases and J gave up 1 base, with 14 bases separating them. The germline V gene encodes CDR1 LGHNA and CDR2 YSLEER. The CDR3 loop spans 17 amino acids. This chain's CDR3 is CASSQRLTVWNTGELFF. The CDR3 DNA follows: TGCGCCAGCAGCCAAAGATTGACAGTGTGGAACACCGGGGAGCTGTTTTTT.

The rearrangement links TRBV12-5 to TRBJ2-2; tentatively, D is TRBD1 (6 bases). In germline, CDR1 is LGHNT, CDR2 FRNRAP. The CDR3 is 15 residues long. Trimming left V 6 bases short and J 2 bases short, with 13 bases between. The CDR3 here is CASGFGQSNTGELFF. In DNA, the CDR3 is TGTGCTAGTGGCTTCGGACAGAGCAACACCGGGGAGCTGTTTTTT. Supplemented by reference TRBV12-5 and TRBJ2-2, the full variable domain reads DARVTQTPRHKVTEMGQEVTMRCQPILGHNTVFWYRQTMMQGLELLAYFRNRAPLDDSGMPKDRFSAEMPDATLATLKIQPSEPRDSAVYFCASGFGQSNTGELFFGEGSRLTVL.

This clone was seen just once. This sequence joins TRBV28 and TRBJ1-1, with D tentatively TRBD1 (6 bases). Germline V gene sequence: CDR1 MDHEN, CDR2 SYDVKM. The V gene lost 8 bases and the J gene lost 0 bases, with 13 bases spanning the gap. The CDR3 is 14 residues long. The CDR3 nucleotides are TGTGCCAGCGGCCTCAAGGGGGTGAACACTGAAGCTTTCTTT. It yields the protein CASGLKGVNTEAFF.

The chain has TRBV5-1 and TRBJ2-7; 7 bases are shared with TRBD1. CDR3 length: 14 residues. V shed 5 bases, J shed 0 bases, and the junction held 5 bases outside the gene matches. Germline V lookup: CDR1 SGHRS, CDR2 YFSETQ. In DNA form, the CDR3 reads TGCGCCAGCAGAGCCCGGGACAGCTCCTACGAGCAGTACTTC. This translates into CASRARDSSYEQYF.

The V call is TRBV6-1, the J call TRBJ1-2; tentative D call: TRBD1 (5 bases). V dropped 7 bases and J dropped 5 bases, with 20 bases sitting between them. Germline loops: CDR1 MNHNS, CDR2 SASEGT. This CDR3 spans 15 amino acids. CDR3 loop: CASIMGSGLPYGYTF. The CDR3 nucleotides read TGTGCCAGCATAATGGGGTCGGGACTGCCTTATGGCTACACCTTC.

The chain couples TRBV30 to TRBJ1-2; D is uncertain. There are 13 residues in the CDR3. Per the germline V gene, CDR1 is GTSNPN and CDR2 is SVGIG (reference sequence). The germline V and J ends were trimmed by 0 bases and 6 bases, with 11 bases remaining between them. The CDR3 spells CAWSVGWGDGYTF. Written as DNA, the CDR3 is TGTGCCTGGAGTGTCGGCTGGGGTGATGGCTACACCTTC.

The gene calls are TRBV10-3 and TRBJ2-3; 10 bases are shared with TRBD2. CDR1 and CDR2 (germline): ENHRY, SYGVKD. V lost 0 bases, J lost 4 bases, and 4 bases stayed unmatched. The CDR3 loop spans 16 amino acids. The CDR3 DNA sequence: TGTGCCATCAGTGAGTCCAGCGGGAGGGCCTCAGATACGCAGTATTTT. Amino acid sequence: CAISESSGRASDTQYF.

The chain carries TRBV7-2 and TRBJ2-3; the D is unclear. The CDR3 loop spans 13 amino acids. From germline, CDR1 is SGHTA and CDR2 FQGNSA. The V end lost 4 bases, the J end lost 5 bases, and 10 bases lay between the germline ends. CDR3 DNA sequence: TGTGCCAGCAGCTCTCGGAGTGGAGATACGCAGTATTTT. It codes for CASSSRSGDTQYF.

This rearrangement joins TRBV6-4 to TRBJ1-5, with 7 positions matching TRBD1. Germline V gene sequence: CDR1 MRHNA, CDR2 SNTAGT. With 0 bases clipped from V and 0 bases from J, the junction kept 8 bases outside the gene matches. The CDR3 consists of 18 residues. CDR3 amino acids: CASSDSSRDSYSNQPQHF. The CDR3 DNA reads TGTGCCAGCAGTGACTCGAGCCGGGACAGCTATAGCAATCAGCCCCAGCATTTT.

V usage is TRBV5-1 and J usage is TRBJ2-7; D is uncertain. The length of the CDR3 is 13 residues. Between the trimmed V and J ends, which lost 7 bases and 2 bases, there was a span of 13 bases. Per the germline V gene, CDR1 is SGHRS and CDR2 is YFSETQ. This chain's CDR3 is CASRLAPAYEQYF. The CDR3 DNA reads as TGCGCCAGCCGCCTCGCACCTGCCTACGAGCAGTACTTC. Combining the CDR3 with reference TRBV5-1 and TRBJ2-7 gives the whole variable domain KAGVTQTPRYLIKTRGQQVTLSCSPISGHRSVSWYQQTPGQGLQFLFEYFSETQRNKGNFPGRFSGRQFSNSRSEMNVSTLELGDSALYLCASRLAPAYEQYFGPGTRLTVT.

The chain carries TRBV18 and TRBJ2-5; D gene ambiguous. The CDR3 is 14 residues long. V lost 6 bases and J lost 5, with 16 bases in between. Per germline, CDR1 KGHSH and CDR2 LQKENI. The CDR3 here is CASSPRWVLETQYF. As DNA, the CDR3 is TGTGCCAGCTCCCCGAGGTGGGTTTTGGAGACCCAGTACTTC.

V is TRBV6-1 and J is TRBJ1-2; D is perhaps TRBD1 (6 bases). Germline-derived CDR1 and CDR2 are MNHNS and SASEGT. The CDR3 length is 14 residues. Trimming took 6 bases from V and 7 from J, leaving 18 bases between them. The CDR3 loop is CASRRTQGQAGYTF. The CDR3, as DNA: TGTGCCAGCAGGAGGACACAGGGTCAGGCTGGCTACACCTTC.